This TCR beta chain is from a study of identical twins. Study-wide results and caveats: Cord blood beta clonotypes present at high abundance carried fewer insertions; no such pattern appeared in memory repertoires. Monozygotic twins shared more out-of-frame TCR alpha than recombination models predicted. Out-of-frame alpha sequences common to twins exhibited an excess of low generation probability. Conclusions were based on cross-sectional statistical analysis, without following the same donors.

CDR3 length: 14 residues. V trimming: 5 bases; J trimming: 4 bases; junction bases outside the gene matches: 7. CDR1 is SEHNR and CDR2 is FQNEAQ in the germline V gene (reference sequence). A remark on this clonotype: Its antigen is as yet unknown.

TCRdb fed the 5' RACE reads into MiXCR, producing one record per CDR3 protein. The table lists 690,000 or so distinct CDR3 sequences, roughly 6.2% of them singletons. This rearrangement joins TRBV7-9 to TRBJ2-5; 7 bases match TRBD2. The sequenced sample was naive T cells sorted from blood. The clonotype was recovered from a man aged 18 to 35 in good health. The CDR3 sequence: CASSGRTSRETQYF. DNA of the CDR3: TGTGCCAGCAGCGGCAGGACTAGTCGAGAGACCCAGTACTTC.